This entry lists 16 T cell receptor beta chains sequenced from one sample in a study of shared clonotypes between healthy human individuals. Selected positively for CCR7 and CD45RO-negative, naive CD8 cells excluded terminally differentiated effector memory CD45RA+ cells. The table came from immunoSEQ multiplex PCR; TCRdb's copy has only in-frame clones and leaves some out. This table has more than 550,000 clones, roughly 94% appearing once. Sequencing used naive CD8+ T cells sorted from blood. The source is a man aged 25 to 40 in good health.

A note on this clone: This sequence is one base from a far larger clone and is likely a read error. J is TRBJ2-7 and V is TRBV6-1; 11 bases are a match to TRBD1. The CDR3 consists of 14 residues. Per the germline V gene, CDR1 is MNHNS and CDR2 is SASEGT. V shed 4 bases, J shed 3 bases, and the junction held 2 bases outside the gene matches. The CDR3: CASSAGTGGYEQYF. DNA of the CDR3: TGTGCCAGCAGTGCCGGGACAGGGGGCTACGAGCAGTACTTC.

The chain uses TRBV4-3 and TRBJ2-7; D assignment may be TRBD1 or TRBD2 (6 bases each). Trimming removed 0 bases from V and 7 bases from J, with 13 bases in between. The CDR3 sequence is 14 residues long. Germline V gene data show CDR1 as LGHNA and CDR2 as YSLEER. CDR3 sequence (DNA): TGCGCCAGCAGCCAAGATCCGGGGGCTGGTGAGCAGTACTTC. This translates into CASSQDPGAGEQYF.

CDR3 sequence (DNA): TGTGCCAGCAGTGCGTGGGGGGACTCCCTGAACACTGAAGCTTTCTTT. Translated, it gives CASSAWGDSLNTEAFF. The rearrangement joins TRBV25-1 to TRBJ1-1, with D perhaps TRBD1 (5 bases). V lost 4 bases and J lost 0, with 15 bases in between. This CDR3 region has 16 residues. CDR1 and CDR2 from the germline V gene are MGHDK and SYGVNS.

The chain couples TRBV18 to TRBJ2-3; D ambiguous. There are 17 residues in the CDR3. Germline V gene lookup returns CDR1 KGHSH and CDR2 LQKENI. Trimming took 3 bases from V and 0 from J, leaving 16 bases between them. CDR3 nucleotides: TGTGCCAGCTCACCGACTCAGACTGTAACTAGCACAGATACGCAGTATTTT. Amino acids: CASSPTQTVTSTDTQYF.

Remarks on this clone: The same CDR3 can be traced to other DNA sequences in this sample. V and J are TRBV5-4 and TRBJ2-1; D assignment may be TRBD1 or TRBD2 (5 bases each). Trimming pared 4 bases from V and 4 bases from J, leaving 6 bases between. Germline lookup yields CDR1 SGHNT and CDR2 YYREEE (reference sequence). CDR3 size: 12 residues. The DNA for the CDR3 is TGTGCCAGCAGCGGGGGTTACAATGAGCAGTTCTTC. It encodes CASSGGYNEQFF.

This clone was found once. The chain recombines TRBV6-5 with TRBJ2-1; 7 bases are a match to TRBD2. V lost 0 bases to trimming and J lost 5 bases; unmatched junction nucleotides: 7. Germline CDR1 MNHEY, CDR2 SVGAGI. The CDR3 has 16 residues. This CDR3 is CASSYSAGEKNNEQFF. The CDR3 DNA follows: TGTGCCAGCAGTTACTCTGCGGGAGAGAAGAACAATGAGCAGTTCTTC.

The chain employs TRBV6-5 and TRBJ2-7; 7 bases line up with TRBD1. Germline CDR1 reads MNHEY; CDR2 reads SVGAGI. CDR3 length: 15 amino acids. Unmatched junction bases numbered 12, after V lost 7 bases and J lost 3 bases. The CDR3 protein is CASTQIPQGIYEQYF. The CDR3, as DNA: TGTGCCAGCACCCAGATCCCACAGGGGATCTACGAGCAGTACTTC.

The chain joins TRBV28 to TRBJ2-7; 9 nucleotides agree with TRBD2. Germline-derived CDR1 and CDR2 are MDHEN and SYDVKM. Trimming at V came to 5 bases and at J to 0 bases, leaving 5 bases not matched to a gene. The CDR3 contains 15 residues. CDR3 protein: CASSLAGGSSYEQYF. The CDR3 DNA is TGTGCCAGCAGTCTGGCGGGAGGGAGCTCCTACGAGCAGTACTTC.

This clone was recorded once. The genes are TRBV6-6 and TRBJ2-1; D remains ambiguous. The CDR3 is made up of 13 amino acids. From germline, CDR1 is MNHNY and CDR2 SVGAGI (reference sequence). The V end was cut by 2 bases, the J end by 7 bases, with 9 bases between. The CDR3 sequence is CASSYGPRNEQFF. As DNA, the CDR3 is TGTGCCAGCAGTTACGGACCCAGGAATGAGCAGTTCTTC.

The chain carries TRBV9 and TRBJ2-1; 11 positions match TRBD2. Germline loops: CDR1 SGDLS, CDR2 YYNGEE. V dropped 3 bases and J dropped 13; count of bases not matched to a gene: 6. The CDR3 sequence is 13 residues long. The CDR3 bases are TGTGCCAGCAGCGAGGGGGGACTAGCGGATCAGTTCTTC. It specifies CASSEGGLADQFF.

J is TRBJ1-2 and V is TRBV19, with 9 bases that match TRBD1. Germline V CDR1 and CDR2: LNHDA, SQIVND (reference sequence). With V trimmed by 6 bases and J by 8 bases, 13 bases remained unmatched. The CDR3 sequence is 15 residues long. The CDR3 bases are TGTGCCAGTAGGGAGGGAGCTTGGACAGGGGTCGGCTACACCTTC. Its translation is CASREGAWTGVGYTF.

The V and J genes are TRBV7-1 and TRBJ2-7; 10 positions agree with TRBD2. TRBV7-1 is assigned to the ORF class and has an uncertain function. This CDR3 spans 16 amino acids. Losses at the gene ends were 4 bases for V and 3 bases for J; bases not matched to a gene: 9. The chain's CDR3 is CASSLIALAGVYEQYF. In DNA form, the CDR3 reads TGTGCCAGCAGCTTGATTGCCCTAGCGGGGGTCTACGAGCAGTACTTC.

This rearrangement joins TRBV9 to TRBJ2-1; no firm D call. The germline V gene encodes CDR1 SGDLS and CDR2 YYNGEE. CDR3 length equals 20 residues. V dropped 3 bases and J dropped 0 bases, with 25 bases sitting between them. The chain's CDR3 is CASSGATEPIEPSSYNEQFF. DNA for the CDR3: TGTGCCAGCAGCGGCGCCACGGAGCCCATCGAGCCTAGCTCCTACAATGAGCAGTTCTTC.

CDR3 amino acids: CASSPRDAHRYSYEQYF. The CDR3 DNA follows: TGTGCCAGCAGTCCCCGAGACGCCCACCGTTATTCCTACGAGCAGTACTTC. The chain uses TRBV28 and TRBJ2-7; D uncertain. Trimming stripped 5 bases from V and 1 base from J, with 21 bases between. The CDR3 consists of 17 residues. Germline lookup yields CDR1 MDHEN and CDR2 SYDVKM.

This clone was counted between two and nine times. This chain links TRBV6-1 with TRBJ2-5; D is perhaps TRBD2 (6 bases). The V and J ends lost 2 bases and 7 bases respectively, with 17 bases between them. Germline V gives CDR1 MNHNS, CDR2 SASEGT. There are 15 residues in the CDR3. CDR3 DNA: TGTGCCAGCAGTGAAAGGTCGGGGGTCTGGGGGACCCAGTACTTC. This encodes CASSERSGVWGTQYF.

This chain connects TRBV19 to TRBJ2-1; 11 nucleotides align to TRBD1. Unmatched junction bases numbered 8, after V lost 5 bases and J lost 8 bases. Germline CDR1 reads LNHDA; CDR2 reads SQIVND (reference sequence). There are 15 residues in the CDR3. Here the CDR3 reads CASSPGQGASDEQFF. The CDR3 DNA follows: TGTGCCAGTAGTCCTGGACAGGGGGCTTCAGATGAGCAGTTCTTC.